The text below deals with one T cell receptor (beta chain). This sample was included in a study of blood T cell repertoires in COVID-19. Germline V CDR1 and CDR2: MNHEY, SVGAGI. V was pared by 6 bases and J by 6 bases, with 18 bases between. The CDR3 spans 14 residues. Sequencing used immunoSEQ multiplex PCR; TCRdb keeps in-frame clones, though not all of them. The sample has under 150,000 clones; approximately 86% are singletons. The chain is built from TRBV6-5 and TRBJ2-7, with D unclear. The sample taken for sequencing was peripheral blood. The receptor's source is a woman in her forties or fifties who had recovered from COVID-19. This CDR3 reads CASRTGVSSREQYF. The CDR3 DNA is TGTGCCAGCAGGACGGGTGTAAGCTCTCGCGAGCAGTACTTC.